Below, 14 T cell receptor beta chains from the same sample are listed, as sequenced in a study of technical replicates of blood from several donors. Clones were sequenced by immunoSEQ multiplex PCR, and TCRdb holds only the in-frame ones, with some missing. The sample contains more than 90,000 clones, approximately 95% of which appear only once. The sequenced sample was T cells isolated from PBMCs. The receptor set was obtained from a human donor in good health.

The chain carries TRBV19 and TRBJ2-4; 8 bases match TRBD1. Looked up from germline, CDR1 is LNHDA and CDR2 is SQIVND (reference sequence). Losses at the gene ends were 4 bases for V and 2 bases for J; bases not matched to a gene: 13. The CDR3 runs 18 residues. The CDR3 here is CASSKKTGQGWTKNIQYF. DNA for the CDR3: TGTGCCAGTAGTAAAAAAACCGGACAGGGTTGGACCAAAAACATTCAGTACTTC.

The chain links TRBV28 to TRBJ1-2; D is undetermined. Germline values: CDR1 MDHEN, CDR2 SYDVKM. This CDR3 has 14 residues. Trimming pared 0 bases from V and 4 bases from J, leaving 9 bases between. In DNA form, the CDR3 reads TGTGCCAGCAGTTTATGGGCGACGGGCTATGGCTACACCTTC. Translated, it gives CASSLWATGYGYTF.

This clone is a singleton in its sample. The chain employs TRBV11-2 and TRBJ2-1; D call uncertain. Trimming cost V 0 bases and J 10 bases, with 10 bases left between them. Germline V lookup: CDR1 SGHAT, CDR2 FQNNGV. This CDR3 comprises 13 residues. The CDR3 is CASSLDSLLEQFF. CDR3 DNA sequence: TGTGCCAGCAGCTTAGATTCTCTTCTGGAGCAGTTCTTC.

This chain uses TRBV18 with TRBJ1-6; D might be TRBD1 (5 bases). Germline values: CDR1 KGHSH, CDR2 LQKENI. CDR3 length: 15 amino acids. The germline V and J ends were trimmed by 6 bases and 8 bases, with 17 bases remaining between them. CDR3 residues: CASSADSNAYSPLHF. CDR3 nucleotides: TGTGCCAGCTCCGCCGACAGTAATGCGTATTCACCCCTCCACTTT. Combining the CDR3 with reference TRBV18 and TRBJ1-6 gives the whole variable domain NAGVMQNPRHLVRRRGQEARLRCSPMKGHSHVYWYRQLPEEGLKFMVYLQKENIIDESGMPKERFSAEFPKEGPSILRIQQVVRGDSAAYFCASSADSNAYSPLHFGNGTRLTVT.

CDR3: CASSLFAGEKYEQYF. The CDR3 DNA follows: TGCGCCAGCAGCTTGTTCGCAGGGGAGAAGTACGAGCAGTACTTC. The V gene is TRBV5-1, the J gene TRBJ2-7; D is possibly TRBD1 (6 bases). CDR3 length: 15 residues. In germline, CDR1 is SGHRS, CDR2 YFSETQ. V lost 1 base and J 4 bases, leaving 15 bases between the germline ends.

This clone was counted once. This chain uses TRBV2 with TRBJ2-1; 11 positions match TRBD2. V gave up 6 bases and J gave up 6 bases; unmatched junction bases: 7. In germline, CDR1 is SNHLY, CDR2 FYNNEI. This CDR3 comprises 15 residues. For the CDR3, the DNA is TGTGCCAGCAGGATTACTAGCGGGAGTGGCAATGAGCAGTTCTTC. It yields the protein CASRITSGSGNEQFF.

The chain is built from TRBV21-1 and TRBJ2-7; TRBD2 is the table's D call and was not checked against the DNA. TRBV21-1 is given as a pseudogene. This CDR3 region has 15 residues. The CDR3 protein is CASSLGETGRYEQYF. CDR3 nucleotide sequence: TGTGCCAGCAGCCTCGGGGAGACGGGGAGGTACGAGCAGTACTTC.

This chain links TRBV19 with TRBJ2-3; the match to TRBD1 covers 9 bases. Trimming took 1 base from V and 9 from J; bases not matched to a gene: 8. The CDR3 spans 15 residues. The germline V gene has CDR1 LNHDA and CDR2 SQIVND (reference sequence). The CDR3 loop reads CASSIVLGGQGTQYF. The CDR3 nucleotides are TGTGCCAGTAGTATAGTCCTGGGGGGACAGGGAACGCAGTATTTT.

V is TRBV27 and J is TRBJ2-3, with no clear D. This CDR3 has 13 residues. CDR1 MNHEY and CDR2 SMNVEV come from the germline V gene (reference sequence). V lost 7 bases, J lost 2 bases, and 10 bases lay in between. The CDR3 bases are TGTGCCAGCACCCGTCCTAACACAGATACGCAGTATTTT. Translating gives CASTRPNTDTQYF.

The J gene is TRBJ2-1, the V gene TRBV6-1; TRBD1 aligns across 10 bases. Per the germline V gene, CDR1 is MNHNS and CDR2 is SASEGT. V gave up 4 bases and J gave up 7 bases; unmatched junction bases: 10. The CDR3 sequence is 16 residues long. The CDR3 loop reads CASSGRQGASGNEQFF. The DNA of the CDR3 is TGTGCCAGCAGTGGGCGACAGGGGGCGTCTGGAAATGAGCAGTTCTTC.

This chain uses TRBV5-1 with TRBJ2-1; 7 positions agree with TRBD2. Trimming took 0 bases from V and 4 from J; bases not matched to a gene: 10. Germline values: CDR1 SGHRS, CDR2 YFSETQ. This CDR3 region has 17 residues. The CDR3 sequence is CASSLGPGGRGYNEQFF. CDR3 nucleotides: TGCGCCAGCAGCTTGGGGCCTGGAGGGAGGGGTTACAATGAGCAGTTCTTC.

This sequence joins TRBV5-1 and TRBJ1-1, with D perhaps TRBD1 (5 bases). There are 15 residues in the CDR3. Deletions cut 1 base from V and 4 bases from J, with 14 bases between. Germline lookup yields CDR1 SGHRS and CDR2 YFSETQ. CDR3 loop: CASSLLGAGGTEAFF. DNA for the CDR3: TGCGCCAGCAGCTTGCTCGGGGCCGGGGGCACTGAAGCTTTCTTT.

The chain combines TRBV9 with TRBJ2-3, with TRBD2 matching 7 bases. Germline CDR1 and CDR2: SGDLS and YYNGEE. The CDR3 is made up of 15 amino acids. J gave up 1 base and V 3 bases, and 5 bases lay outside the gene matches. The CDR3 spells CASSGGLWGTDTQYF. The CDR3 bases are TGTGCCAGCAGCGGGGGACTATGGGGCACAGATACGCAGTATTTT.

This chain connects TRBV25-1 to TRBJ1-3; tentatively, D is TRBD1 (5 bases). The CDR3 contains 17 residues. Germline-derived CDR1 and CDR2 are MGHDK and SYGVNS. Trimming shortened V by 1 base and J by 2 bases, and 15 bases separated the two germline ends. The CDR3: CASSESSGGAAGNTIYF. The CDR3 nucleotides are TGTGCCAGCAGTGAATCGTCGGGAGGGGCGGCTGGAAACACCATATATTTT.